This T cell receptor (beta chain) was obtained from a study of beta chain features in type 1 diabetes. Study-wide results and limits: The similarity of naive, central memory and Treg TCRB repertoires appeared greater among patients than among healthy donors. Shortening that was moderate but significant affected the TCRB CDR3s of Type 1 diabetes patients in all four CD4+ subsets.

The sample holds a few counts of this clone. Its cognate antigen is unknown. Germline CDR1 reads SQVTM; CDR2 reads ANQGSEA. V gave up 6 bases and J gave up 5 bases; unmatched junction bases: 7. There are 13 residues in the CDR3. Of the isolated RNA, all was reverse transcribed, and so the sequenced material was expressed TCRB transcripts. Here immunoSEQ multiplex PCR was the method, and the copy in TCRdb shows in-frame clones only, minus some. This sample has about 330,000 clones; around 10% occur once, and the top ten carry 0.015%. Material for sequencing was naive CD4+ T cells from blood. The sequence was obtained from a woman aged 30 to 39 in good health. The V call is TRBV29-1, the J call TRBJ2-7, with 10 bases lining up with TRBD1. CDR3 loop: CSVADRGLDEQYF. The CDR3, as DNA: TGCAGCGTCGCTGACAGGGGGCTCGACGAGCAGTACTTC.